This TCR beta chain was obtained from a study of CD8 T cells in ankylosing spondylitis. Study-wide results and caveats: Some motif variants had been reported before (in reactive arthritis synovial fluid and blood).

TCRdb re-called the 5' RACE reads through MiXCR, storing one row per CDR3 protein. The table shows about 44,000 distinct CDR3 sequences, with approximately 10% occurring only once. Concerning this clonotype: The antigen remains undetermined.

Germline lookup yields CDR1 SGHRS and CDR2 YFSETQ. V lost 5 bases, J lost 2 bases, and 18 bases lay in between. CDR3 length: 16 residues. The J gene is TRBJ2-3, the V gene TRBV5-1, with D possibly being TRBD1 or TRBD2 (5 bases each). The sample comprised blood, either unsorted or a sorted T cell fraction (not recorded which). The receptor's source is a male donor with ankylosing spondylitis or in good health (not recorded which). The CDR3 loop is CASSFAGTRTTDTQYF. CDR3 nucleotide sequence: TGCGCCAGCAGTTTCGCCGGGACCCGAACCACAGATACGCAGTATTTT.